This is a list of T cell receptor beta chains from one sample in a study of OX40 agonist ivuxolimab in advanced cancers. Here immunoSEQ multiplex PCR was the method, and the copy in TCRdb shows in-frame clones only, minus some. The sample holds about 74,000 clones; roughly 86% are singletons and the top ten take 6.9%. Sequencing was performed on CD4+ or CD8+ T cells sorted from blood, taken in a trial of the OX40 agonist ivuxolimab. The receptors originated from an adult with an advanced solid tumor such as melanoma, head and neck, liver or kidney cancer. CDR3s include the opening cysteine and the closing phenylalanine or tryptophan. Each record gives: CDR3 protein, J gene, V gene, CDR3 length.

CDR3 protein: CASSLAGTGNSPLHF
J gene: TRBJ1-6
V gene: TRBV7-9
CDR3 length: 15

CDR3 protein: CATSRDWTGGNGYTF
J gene: TRBJ1-2
V gene: TRBV15
CDR3 length: 15

CDR3 protein: CASRPIQGPAYGYTF
J gene: TRBJ1-2
V gene: TRBV6-6
CDR3 length: 15

CDR3 protein: CASSSEAFYEQYF
J gene: TRBJ2-7
V gene: TRBV7-8
CDR3 length: 13

CDR3 protein: CASSRTSGPTDTQYF
J gene: TRBJ2-3
V gene: TRBV6-5
CDR3 length: 15

CDR3 protein: CAGARGPNEKLFF
J gene: TRBJ1-4
V gene: TRBV6-1
CDR3 length: 13

CDR3 protein: CAWSVRTEQYF
J gene: TRBJ2-7
V gene: TRBV30
CDR3 length: 11

CDR3 protein: CASSQAGQARNQPQHF
J gene: TRBJ1-5
V gene: TRBV4-3
CDR3 length: 16

CDR3 protein: CASSLQGPEAFF
J gene: TRBJ1-1
V gene: TRBV7-6
CDR3 length: 12

CDR3 protein: CASSSGLAGTYNEQFF
J gene: TRBJ2-1
V gene: TRBV11-3
CDR3 length: 16

CDR3 protein: CASSRGQEAFF
J gene: TRBJ1-1
V gene: TRBV7-6
CDR3 length: 11

CDR3 protein: CASSLINTYSPLHF
J gene: TRBJ1-6
V gene: TRBV5-8
CDR3 length: 14

CDR3 protein: CASSFGLAGGPLPNEQFF
J gene: TRBJ2-1
V gene: TRBV7-6
CDR3 length: 18

CDR3 protein: CASRQGATEAFF
J gene: TRBJ1-1
V gene: TRBV11-3
CDR3 length: 12

CDR3 protein: CASSLRQGNEQYF
J gene: TRBJ2-7
V gene: TRBV27
CDR3 length: 13

CDR3 protein: CASSFTGEGTYEQYF
J gene: TRBJ2-7
V gene: TRBV5-1
CDR3 length: 15

CDR3 protein: CASTSSAASGRARVENIQYF
J gene: TRBJ2-4
V gene: TRBV7-8
CDR3 length: 20

CDR3 protein: CASSLKGEPGNTIYF
J gene: TRBJ1-3
V gene: TRBV18
CDR3 length: 15

CDR3 protein: CASSLTSTGETQYF
J gene: TRBJ2-5
V gene: TRBV5-1
CDR3 length: 14

CDR3 protein: CAWKWSSWGTQYF
J gene: TRBJ2-5
V gene: TRBV30
CDR3 length: 13

CDR3 protein: CASSTGGSGNTIYF
J gene: TRBJ1-3
V gene: TRBV5-1
CDR3 length: 14

CDR3 protein: CASSLGGQLSSYEQYF
J gene: TRBJ2-7
V gene: TRBV5-1
CDR3 length: 16

CDR3 protein: CAWGEDSNQPQHF
J gene: TRBJ1-5
V gene: TRBV30
CDR3 length: 13

CDR3 protein: CASSPVVAGGGEQFF
J gene: TRBJ2-1
V gene: TRBV18
CDR3 length: 15

CDR3 protein: CASSLGLAGGPGKNEQFF
J gene: TRBJ2-1
V gene: TRBV18
CDR3 length: 18

CDR3 protein: CASSRGGRSYEQYF
J gene: TRBJ2-7
V gene: TRBV2
CDR3 length: 14

CDR3 protein: CASSPQTRTEAFF
J gene: TRBJ1-1
V gene: TRBV5-4
CDR3 length: 13

CDR3 protein: CASTRDRGTEAFF
J gene: TRBJ1-1
V gene: TRBV5-1
CDR3 length: 13

CDR3 protein: CASSPGGRSPLHF
J gene: TRBJ1-6
V gene: TRBV18
CDR3 length: 13

CDR3 protein: CASSRGPQGRQPQHF
J gene: TRBJ1-5
V gene: TRBV18
CDR3 length: 15

CDR3 protein: CASSMELPTEAFF
J gene: TRBJ1-1
V gene: TRBV19
CDR3 length: 13

CDR3 protein: CASSGGVAGSYNEQFF
J gene: TRBJ2-1
V gene: TRBV27
CDR3 length: 16

CDR3 protein: CASSIKISSYNSPLHF
J gene: TRBJ1-6
V gene: TRBV19
CDR3 length: 16

CDR3 protein: CASSLAMTGRGYTF
J gene: TRBJ1-2
V gene: TRBV5-5
CDR3 length: 14

CDR3 protein: CASSPLQGANNEQFF
J gene: TRBJ2-1
V gene: TRBV4-2
CDR3 length: 15

CDR3 protein: CASSQALGGGNTGELFF
J gene: TRBJ2-2
V gene: TRBV23-1
CDR3 length: 17

CDR3 protein: CASSYPGSEQYF
J gene: TRBJ2-7
V gene: TRBV6-5
CDR3 length: 12

CDR3 protein: CSADRGETQYF
J gene: TRBJ2-5
V gene: TRBV20-1
CDR3 length: 11

CDR3 protein: CASSSLGRGNYGYTF
J gene: TRBJ1-2
V gene: TRBV7-8
CDR3 length: 15

CDR3 protein: CAISKTGQADTEAFF
J gene: TRBJ1-1
V gene: TRBV10-3
CDR3 length: 15

CDR3 protein: CASSTTGIEAFF
J gene: TRBJ1-1
V gene: TRBV5-1
CDR3 length: 12

CDR3 protein: CASSLYQGNEQFF
J gene: TRBJ2-1
V gene: TRBV4-1
CDR3 length: 13

CDR3 protein: CASSQGQGVTGELFF
J gene: TRBJ2-2
V gene: TRBV4-1
CDR3 length: 15